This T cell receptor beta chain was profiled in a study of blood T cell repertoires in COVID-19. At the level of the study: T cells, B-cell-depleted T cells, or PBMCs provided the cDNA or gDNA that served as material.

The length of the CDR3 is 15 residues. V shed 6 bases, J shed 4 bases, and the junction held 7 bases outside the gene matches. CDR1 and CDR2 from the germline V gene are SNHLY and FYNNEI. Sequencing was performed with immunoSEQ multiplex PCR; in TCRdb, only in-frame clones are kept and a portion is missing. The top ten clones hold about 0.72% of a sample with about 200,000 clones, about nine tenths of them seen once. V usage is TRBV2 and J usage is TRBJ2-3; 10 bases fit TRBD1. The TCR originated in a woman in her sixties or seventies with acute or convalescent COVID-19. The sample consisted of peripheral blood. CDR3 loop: CASRLTGGRADTQYF. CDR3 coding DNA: TGTGCCAGCAGGTTGACAGGGGGCCGCGCAGATACGCAGTATTTT.